The T cell receptor (beta chain) described here comes from a study of blood T cell repertoires in COVID-19. At the level of the study: COVID-19 samples from acute and convalescent phases originated in the United States, Italy and Spain.

Trimming cost V 4 bases and J 6 bases, with 12 bases left between them. CDR3 length: 13 residues. CDR1 is MNHGY, CDR2 SVAAGI, per germline. Sequencing was performed with immunoSEQ multiplex PCR; in TCRdb, only in-frame clones are kept and a portion is missing. The sample includes approximately 100,000 clones, around 90% of them seen just once. The sequenced sample consisted of peripheral blood. This TCR was recovered from a human donor with COVID-19, enrolled during active disease. The donor label of this sample is uncertain. This rearrangement joins TRBV6-9 to TRBJ1-1, with no clear D. This chain's CDR3 is CASSSRESAEAFF. CDR3 coding DNA: TGTGCCAGCAGTTCCCGAGAGAGCGCTGAAGCTTTCTTT.